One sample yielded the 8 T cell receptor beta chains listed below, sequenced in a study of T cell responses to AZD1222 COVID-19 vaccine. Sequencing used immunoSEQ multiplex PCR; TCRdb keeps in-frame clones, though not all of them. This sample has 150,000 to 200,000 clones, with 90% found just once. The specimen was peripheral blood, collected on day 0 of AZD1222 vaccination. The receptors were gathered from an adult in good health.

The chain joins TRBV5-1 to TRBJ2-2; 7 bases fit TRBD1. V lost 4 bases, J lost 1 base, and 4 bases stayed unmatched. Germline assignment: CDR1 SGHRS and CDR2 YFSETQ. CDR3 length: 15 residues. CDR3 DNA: TGCGCCAGCAGCCCAAGGACAGGGAACACCGGGGAGCTGTTTTTT. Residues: CASSPRTGNTGELFF.

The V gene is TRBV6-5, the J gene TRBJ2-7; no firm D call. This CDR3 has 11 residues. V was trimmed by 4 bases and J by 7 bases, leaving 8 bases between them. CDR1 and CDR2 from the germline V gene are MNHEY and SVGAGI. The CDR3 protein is CASSSPAEQYF. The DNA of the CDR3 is TGTGCCAGCAGTTCCCCCGCGGAGCAGTACTTC.

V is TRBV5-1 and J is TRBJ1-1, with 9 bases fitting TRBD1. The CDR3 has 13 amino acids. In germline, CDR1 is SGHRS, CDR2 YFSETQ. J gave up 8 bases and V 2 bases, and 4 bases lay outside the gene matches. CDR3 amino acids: CASSLAGTGEAFF. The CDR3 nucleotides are TGCGCCAGCAGCTTAGCCGGGACAGGGGAAGCTTTCTTT.

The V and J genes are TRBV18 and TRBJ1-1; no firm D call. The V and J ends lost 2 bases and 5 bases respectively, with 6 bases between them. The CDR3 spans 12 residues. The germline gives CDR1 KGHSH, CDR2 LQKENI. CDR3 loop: CASSPTQTEAFF. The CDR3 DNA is TGTGCCAGCTCACCAACCCAGACTGAAGCTTTCTTT. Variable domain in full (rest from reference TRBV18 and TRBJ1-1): NAGVMQNPRHLVRRRGQEARLRCSPMKGHSHVYWYRQLPEEGLKFMVYLQKENIIDESGMPKERFSAEFPKEGPSILRIQQVVRGDSAAYFCASSPTQTEAFFGQGTRLTVV.

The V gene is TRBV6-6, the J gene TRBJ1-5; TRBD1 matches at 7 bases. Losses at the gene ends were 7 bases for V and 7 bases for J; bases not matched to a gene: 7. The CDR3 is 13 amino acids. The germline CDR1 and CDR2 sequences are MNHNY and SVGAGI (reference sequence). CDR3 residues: CASNRGGGQPQHF. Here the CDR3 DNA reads TGTGCCAGCAACAGGGGAGGCGGGCAGCCCCAGCATTTT.

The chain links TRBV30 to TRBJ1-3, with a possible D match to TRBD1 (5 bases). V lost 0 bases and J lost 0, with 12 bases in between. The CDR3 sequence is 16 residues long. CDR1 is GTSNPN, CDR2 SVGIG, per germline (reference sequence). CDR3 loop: CAWSVRGTASGNTIYF. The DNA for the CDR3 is TGTGCCTGGAGTGTACGCGGGACTGCCTCTGGAAACACCATATATTTT.

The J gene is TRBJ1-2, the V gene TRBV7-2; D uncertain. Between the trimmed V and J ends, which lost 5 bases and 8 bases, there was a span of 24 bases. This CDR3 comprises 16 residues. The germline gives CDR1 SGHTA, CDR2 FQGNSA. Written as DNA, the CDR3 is TGTGCCAGCAGCATTACCACCGGGTCCCTCCCGGGCGGCTACACCTTC. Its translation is CASSITTGSLPGGYTF. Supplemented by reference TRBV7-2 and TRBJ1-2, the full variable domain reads GAGVSQSPSNKVTEKGKDVELRCDPISGHTALYWYRQSLGQGLEFLIYFQGNSAPDKSGLPSDRFSAERTGGSVSTLTIQRTQQEDSAVYLCASSITTGSLPGGYTFGSGTRLTVV.

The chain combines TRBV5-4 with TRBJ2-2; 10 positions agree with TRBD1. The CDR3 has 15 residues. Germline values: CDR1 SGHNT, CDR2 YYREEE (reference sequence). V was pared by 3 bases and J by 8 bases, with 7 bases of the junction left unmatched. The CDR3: CASSSGTGAEGELFF. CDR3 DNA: TGTGCCAGCAGCTCAGGGACAGGGGCGGAAGGGGAGCTGTTTTTT. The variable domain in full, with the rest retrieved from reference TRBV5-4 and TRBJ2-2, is ETGVTQSPTHLIKTRGQQVTLRCSSQSGHNTVSWYQQALGQGPQFIFQYYREEENGRGNFPPRFSGLQFPNYSSELNVNALELDDSALYLCASSSGTGAEGELFFGEGSRLTVL.